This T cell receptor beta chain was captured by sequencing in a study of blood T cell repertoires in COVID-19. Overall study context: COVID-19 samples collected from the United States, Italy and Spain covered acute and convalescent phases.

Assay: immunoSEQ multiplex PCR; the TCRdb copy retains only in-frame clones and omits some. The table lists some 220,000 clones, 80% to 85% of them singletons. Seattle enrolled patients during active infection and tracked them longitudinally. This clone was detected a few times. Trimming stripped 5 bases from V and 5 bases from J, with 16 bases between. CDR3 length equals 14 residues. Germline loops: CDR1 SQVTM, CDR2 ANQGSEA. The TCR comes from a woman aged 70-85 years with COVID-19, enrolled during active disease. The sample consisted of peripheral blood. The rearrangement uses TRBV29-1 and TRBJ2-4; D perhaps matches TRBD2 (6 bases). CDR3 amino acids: CSVRRALGENIQYF. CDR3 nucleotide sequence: TGCAGCGTTCGGAGGGCCTTAGGGGAAAACATTCAGTACTTC.